One and the same sample provided the 29 T cell receptor beta chains below, sequenced in a study of regulatory T cells in long-lasting Graves disease. Time point meaning: newly diagnosed GD, antithyroid drugs for less than 3 months. There was RNA extracted from PBMCs, and the TCR library was made from it. Investigators prepared the TCR beta libraries by applying iRepertoire HTBI primers and Arm-PCR of CDR3 regions. From the multiplex PCR reads, TCRdb called clonotypes with MiXCR, one entry per CDR3 protein. The data hold under 800,000 distinct CDR3 sequences, with around 17% observed a single time. The same data also contributed to another study, on T cells in Graves' hyperthyroidism and ophthalmopathy.

Here the sequenced sample was peripheral blood mononuclear cells (PBMCs), taken at new diagnosis, from a patient treated with antithyroid drugs. The source of these receptors is a woman in her 30s with Graves disease.

This rearrangement joins TRBV20-1 to TRBJ1-5, with TRBD1 matching over 8 bases. Germline V gene sequence: CDR1 DFQATT, CDR2 SNEGSKA (reference sequence). This CDR3 region has 14 residues. Germline trimming cut 5 bases from V and 2 bases from J; bases unmatched to any gene: 5. The CDR3 nucleotides are TGCAGTGCTCCAGACAGGGGCGGCAATCAGCCCCAGCATTTT. Its protein is CSAPDRGGNQPQHF.

This clonotype was counted at least ten times. The chain couples TRBV28 to TRBJ2-3, with 9 bases fitting TRBD1. The V gene's germline CDR1 is MDHEN and CDR2 SYDVKM. With V trimmed by 3 bases and J by 7 bases, 5 bases remained unmatched. CDR3 length: 14 residues. In DNA form, the CDR3 reads TGTGCCAGCAGTTTGGGACAGGGAGTATATACGCAGTATTTT. Translating it yields CASSLGQGVYTQYF.

This clonotype showed up many times. The chain uses TRBV30 and TRBJ1-5; D ambiguous. Germline CDR1 is GTSNPN and CDR2 is SVGIG (reference sequence). Trimming cost V 6 bases and J 9 bases, with 18 bases left between them. CDR3 length: 13 residues. The CDR3 spells CACSPGAGVPQHF. CDR3 DNA: TGTGCCTGCTCTCCCGGTGCGGGTGTGCCCCAGCATTTT.

This clonotype was detected ten times or more. The chain is built from TRBV28 and TRBJ2-1; possible D gene TRBD2, 5 bases. The CDR3 totals 14 residues. Trimming shortened V by 7 bases and J by 10 bases, and 20 bases separated the two germline ends. Germline CDR1 MDHEN, CDR2 SYDVKM. CDR3: CASNVGGGMGEQFF. Here the CDR3 DNA reads TGTGCCAGCAACGTTGGTGGAGGAATGGGCGAGCAGTTCTTC.

This clonotype was recorded at least ten times. The genes are TRBV28 and TRBJ1-3; no reliable D call. With 6 bases removed from V and 0 bases from J, the gap between germline ends came to 12 bases. The V gene's germline CDR1 is MDHEN and CDR2 SYDVKM. The CDR3 consists of 15 residues. Here the CDR3 DNA reads TGTGCCAGCAGCAAAACTGGGAGCTCTGGAAACACCATATATTTT. It is translated as CASSKTGSSGNTIYF.

This chain uses TRBV14 with TRBJ1-4, with TRBD1 identical over 7 bases. Germline V lookup: CDR1 SGHDN, CDR2 FVKESK. Trimming at V came to 4 bases and at J to 8 bases, leaving 10 bases not matched to a gene. This CDR3 region has 15 residues. CDR3: CASSLRQGYSEKLFF. CDR3 DNA sequence: TGTGCCAGCAGCCTAAGACAGGGATACAGCGAAAAACTGTTTTTT.

This clonotype was observed at least ten times. The gene calls are TRBV12-3 or TRBV12-4 and TRBJ1-1; D perhaps matches TRBD1 (5 bases). The CDR3 is 13 amino acids. V was trimmed by 7 bases and J by 6 bases, leaving 15 bases between them. The CDR3 is CASISSGAPEAFF. CDR3 DNA: TGTGCCAGCATATCATCTGGGGCCCCTGAAGCTTTCTTT.

This clonotype came up many times. V gene TRBV27 combines with J gene TRBJ1-3; weak D call: TRBD1 (6 bases). The CDR3 consists of 14 residues. CDR1 MNHEY and CDR2 SMNVEV come from the germline V gene (reference sequence). The V end lost 3 bases, the J end lost 2 bases, and 8 bases lay between the germline ends. In DNA form, the CDR3 reads TGTGCCAGCAGTTTTACAGGGACTGGAAACACCATATATTTT. Its protein product is CASSFTGTGNTIYF.

The rearrangement links TRBV5-6 to TRBJ1-5, with no clear D. CDR1 and CDR2 (germline): SGHDT, YYEEEE. CDR3 size: 16 residues. Trimming removed 0 bases from V and 0 bases from J, with 10 bases in between. The CDR3, as DNA: TGTGCCAGCAGCTTGGGCCCCGGATATAGCAATCAGCCCCAGCATTTT. Translated: CASSLGPGYSNQPQHF.

The V and J genes are TRBV30 and TRBJ2-7, with unresolved D. CDR3 length: 13 amino acids. CDR1 GTSNPN and CDR2 SVGIG come from the germline V gene (reference sequence). V shed 1 base and J shed 4 bases, with 11 bases lying between them. CDR3 nucleotide sequence: TGTGCCTGGAGTGGTCTGGACGGTTACGAGCAGTACTTC. As protein: CAWSGLDGYEQYF.

In this sample, this clonotype turned up many times. CDR3 loop: CSAGRGSTGYTF. The CDR3, as DNA: TGCAGTGCGGGCAGGGGAAGTACAGGCTACACCTTC. The chain carries TRBV20-1 and TRBJ1-2, with D possibly matching TRBD1 (6 bases). The CDR3 totals 12 residues. Trimming took 6 bases from V and 8 from J, leaving 16 bases between them. Germline V lookup: CDR1 DFQATT, CDR2 SNEGSKA (reference sequence).

Many counts were recorded for this clonotype. The gene calls are TRBV11-2 and TRBJ2-3; no clear D gene. Germline loops: CDR1 SGHAT, CDR2 FQNNGV. The CDR3 loop spans 15 amino acids. Trimming took 2 bases from V and 2 from J, leaving 11 bases between them. Here the CDR3 reads CASSLYLPDTDTQYF. The CDR3 DNA reads as TGTGCCAGCAGCTTATACCTCCCCGACACAGATACGCAGTATTTT.

Points on this clonotype: This may stem from a read error, because a much larger clone lies one nucleotide away. V is TRBV7-3 and J is TRBJ2-1; D assignment may be TRBD1 or TRBD2 (5 bases each). The germline gives CDR1 SGHTA, CDR2 FQGTGA. V was pared by 2 bases and J by 10 bases, with 18 bases between. The CDR3 extends over 15 amino acids. The CDR3 sequence is CASSLFQDSQGEQFF. The DNA of the CDR3 is TGTGCCAGCAGCTTATTCCAGGACTCCCAGGGCGAGCAGTTCTTC.

With respect to this clonotype: Being one base from a much bigger clone, this may be a read error. The gene calls are TRBV14 and TRBJ2-3; no definite D call. With 7 bases removed from V and 7 bases from J, the gap between germline ends came to 21 bases. The germline CDR1 and CDR2 sequences are SGHDN and FVKESK. There are 15 residues in the CDR3. This CDR3 reads CASNPGPAVQNTQYF. The CDR3 DNA follows: TGTGCCAGCAACCCAGGACCAGCCGTACAAAATACGCAGTATTTT.

This clonotype was seen repeatedly, ten times or more. CDR3 nucleotide sequence: TGTGCCAGCAGTTACGCCAGGCAGACCTACGAGCAGTACTTC. It codes for CASSYARQTYEQYF. The J gene is TRBJ2-7, the V gene TRBV6-5; D is unclear. CDR1 MNHEY and CDR2 SVGAGI come from the germline V gene. This CDR3 has 14 amino acids. Trimming left V 2 bases short and J 2 bases short, with 10 bases between.

This sequence joins TRBV5-1 and TRBJ2-1; TRBD2 matches at 15 bases. Germline CDR1 is SGHRS and CDR2 is YFSETQ. With V trimmed by 6 bases and J by 1 base, 5 bases remained unmatched. The CDR3 has 17 residues. As DNA, the CDR3 is TGCGCCAGCAACCCGGGACTAGCGGGAGGATCCTACAATGAGCAGTTCTTC. Protein product: CASNPGLAGGSYNEQFF.

This clonotype was counted at least ten times. The rearrangement joins TRBV12-3 or TRBV12-4 to TRBJ1-5; perhaps TRBD1 as D (5 bases). Trimming left V 3 bases short and J 7 bases short, with 10 bases between. The CDR3 consists of 13 residues. CDR3 region: CASSFSGQQPQHF. For the CDR3, the DNA is TGTGCCAGCAGTTTCTCGGGGCAACAGCCCCAGCATTTT.

The V gene is TRBV2, the J gene TRBJ2-5; no firm D call. This CDR3 has 13 amino acids. CDR1 and CDR2 from the germline V gene are SNHLY and FYNNEI. Trimming cost V 8 bases and J 5 bases, with 15 bases left between them. The CDR3 sequence: CASSPTHGETQYF. As DNA, the CDR3 is TGTGCCAGCTCACCAACCCATGGGGAGACCCAGTACTTC.

The chain uses TRBV18 and TRBJ1-4, with 11 nucleotides matching TRBD1. With V trimmed by 5 bases and J by 9 bases, 8 bases remained unmatched. The CDR3 runs to 15 residues. Germline CDR1 and CDR2: KGHSH and LQKENI. The CDR3 nucleotides are TGTGCCAGCTCATCCCCCGGACAGGGGGCTCAAAAACTGTTTTTT. It encodes CASSSPGQGAQKLFF.

This clonotype was recorded many times. The rearrangement joins TRBV12-3 or TRBV12-4 to TRBJ1-5, with D perhaps TRBD1 (5 bases). V lost 5 bases and J lost 7, with 18 bases in between. The CDR3 is 15 residues long. The CDR3 DNA is TGTGCCAGCAGTCTAAGGCAGGGAATGGGGCAGCCCCAGCATTTT. Encoded protein: CASSLRQGMGQPQHF.

V gene TRBV14 combines with J gene TRBJ2-5; no firm D call. Germline values: CDR1 SGHDN, CDR2 FVKESK. CDR3 length: 14 amino acids. The ends were cut back, 3 bases at V and 1 base at J, with 9 bases in the middle. The CDR3 region has the DNA TGTGCCAGCAGCCATTGGGCGCCCCAAGAGACCCAGTACTTC. Translation: CASSHWAPQETQYF.

CDR3 protein: CASSDPGLAGSDTQYF. The CDR3 DNA is TGTGCCAGCAGCGACCCGGGACTAGCGGGTTCAGATACGCAGTATTTT. The rearrangement links TRBV6-1 to TRBJ2-3; 12 bases fit TRBD2. V lost 6 bases to trimming and J lost 4 bases; unmatched junction nucleotides: 8. CDR3 size: 16 residues. Germline-derived CDR1 and CDR2 are MNHNS and SASEGT.

Details on this clonotype: It is likely a read error: a sequence one base away is far more abundant. V gene TRBV28 combines with J gene TRBJ2-7, with TRBD1 as a possible D gene (5 bases). Per the germline V gene, CDR1 is MDHEN and CDR2 is SYDVKM. This CDR3 has 12 amino acids. The CDR3 here is CVSSLRGYEQYF. CDR3 DNA: TGTGTCAGCAGTTTAAGGGGTTACGAGCAGTACTTC.

This clonotype was seen a few times. The rearrangement uses TRBV29-1 and TRBJ2-3; either TRBD1 or TRBD2 may fit D (6 bases each). CDR3 length: 14 residues. Germline values: CDR1 SQVTM, CDR2 ANQGSEA. The ends were cut back, 6 bases at V and 3 bases at J, with 16 bases in the middle. In DNA form, the CDR3 reads TGCAGCGTATCTAGGGGGGCCCTGACAGATACGCAGTATTTT. It specifies CSVSRGALTDTQYF.

The rearrangement joins TRBV30 to TRBJ2-1, with 7 bases matching TRBD1. The CDR3 has 15 residues. With 3 bases clipped from V and 7 bases from J, the junction kept 12 bases outside the gene matches. Per the germline V gene, CDR1 is GTSNPN and CDR2 is SVGIG (reference sequence). In DNA, the CDR3 is TGTGCCTGGAGCCCAGCCGACAGGGTTCTGAATGAGCAGTTCTTC. Protein product: CAWSPADRVLNEQFF.

This rearrangement joins TRBV6-1 to TRBJ2-7; 8 positions match TRBD1. The CDR3 sequence is 15 residues long. The trim removed 5 bases at V and 3 bases at J, leaving 9 bases unmatched. The germline V gene encodes CDR1 MNHNS and CDR2 SASEGT. The CDR3 reads CASSRPGQVLYEQYF. Written as DNA, the CDR3 is TGTGCCAGCAGTCGTCCGGGACAGGTTCTCTACGAGCAGTACTTC.

The rearrangement joins TRBV19 to TRBJ2-6; D is perhaps TRBD1 (5 bases). The CDR3 extends over 15 amino acids. Germline CDR1 is LNHDA and CDR2 is SQIVND (reference sequence). The V and J ends lost 6 bases and 2 bases respectively, with 11 bases between them. CDR3 in amino acids: CASRSLRAGANVLTF. CDR3 coding DNA: TGTGCCAGTAGGTCCCTCAGGGCTGGGGCCAACGTCCTGACTTTC.

The chain employs TRBV20-1 and TRBJ2-3, with D maybe TRBD2 (6 bases). Germline loops: CDR1 DFQATT, CDR2 SNEGSKA (reference sequence). The length of the CDR3 is 14 residues. V was cut by 5 bases and J by 7 bases, with 19 bases left in between. CDR3 in amino acids: CSAAPREPPYTQYF. CDR3 coding DNA: TGCAGTGCTGCCCCGCGGGAACCCCCCTATACGCAGTATTTT.

The V and J genes are TRBV4-2 and TRBJ2-7; the D gene is possibly TRBD1 (6 bases). The CDR3 has 16 amino acids. Trimming stripped 4 bases from V and 6 bases from J, with 22 bases between. From germline, CDR1 is LGHNA and CDR2 YNFKEQ. CDR3 in amino acids: CASSLTIQGNGVEQYF. The CDR3 coding sequence is TGTGCCAGCAGCCTTACGATACAGGGAAATGGTGTCGAGCAGTACTTC.